This T cell receptor (beta chain) was obtained from a study of early T cells in non-severe SARS-CoV-2 infection. This clonotype was detected ten times or more. TCRdb re-called the 5' RACE reads through MiXCR, storing one row per CDR3 protein. The sample has about 49,000 distinct CDR3 sequences; 3.5% to 5% are singletons. Germline assignment: CDR1 SGHTA and CDR2 FQGNSA. J lost 2 bases, V lost 3 bases, and 0 bases had no gene match. The CDR3 is made up of 14 amino acids. The chain is built from TRBV7-2 and TRBJ1-5, with TRBD1 identical over 8 bases. The TCR was taken from an adult who was a healthcare worker with PCR-confirmed SARS-CoV-2 infection or an uninfected control (not recorded which). Specimen: whole blood. The CDR3 sequence: CASSLTGGNQPQHF. As DNA, the CDR3 is TGTGCCAGCAGCTTGACAGGGGGCAATCAGCCCCAGCATTTT.